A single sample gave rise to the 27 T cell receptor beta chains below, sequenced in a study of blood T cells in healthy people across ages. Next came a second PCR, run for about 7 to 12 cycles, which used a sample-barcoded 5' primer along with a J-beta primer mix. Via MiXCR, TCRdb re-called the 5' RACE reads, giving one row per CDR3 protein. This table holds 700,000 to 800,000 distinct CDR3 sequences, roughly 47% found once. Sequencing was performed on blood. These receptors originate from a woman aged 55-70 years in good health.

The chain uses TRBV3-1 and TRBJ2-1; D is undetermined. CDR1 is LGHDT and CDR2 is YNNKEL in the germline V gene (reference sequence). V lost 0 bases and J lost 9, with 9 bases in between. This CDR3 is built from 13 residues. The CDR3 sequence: CASSQEVRAEQFF. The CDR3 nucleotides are TGTGCCAGCAGCCAAGAGGTTCGGGCTGAGCAGTTCTTC.

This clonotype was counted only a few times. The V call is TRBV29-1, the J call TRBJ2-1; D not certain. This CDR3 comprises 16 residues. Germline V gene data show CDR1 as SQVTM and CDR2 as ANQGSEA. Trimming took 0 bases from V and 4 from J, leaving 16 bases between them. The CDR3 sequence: CSVEDQVRFRYNEQFF. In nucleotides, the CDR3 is TGCAGCGTTGAAGATCAGGTGAGATTCCGATACAATGAGCAGTTCTTC.

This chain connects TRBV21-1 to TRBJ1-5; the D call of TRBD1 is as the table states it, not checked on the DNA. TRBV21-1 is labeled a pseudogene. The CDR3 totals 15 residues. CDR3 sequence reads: CASSKALGAVKPQHF. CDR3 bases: TGTGCCAGCAGCAAAGCTCTGGGCGCCGTCAAGCCCCAGCATTTT.

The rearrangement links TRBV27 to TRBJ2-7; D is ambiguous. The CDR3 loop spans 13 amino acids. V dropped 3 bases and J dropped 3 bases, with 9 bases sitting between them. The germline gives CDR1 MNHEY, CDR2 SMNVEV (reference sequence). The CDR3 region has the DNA TGTGCCAGCAGTTTGGGTAGCCTCTACGAGCAGTACTTC. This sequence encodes CASSLGSLYEQYF.

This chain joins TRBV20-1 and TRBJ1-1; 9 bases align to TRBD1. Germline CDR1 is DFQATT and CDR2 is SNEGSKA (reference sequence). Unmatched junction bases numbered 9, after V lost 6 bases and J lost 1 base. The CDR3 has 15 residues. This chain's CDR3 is CSAEQGAKRNTEAFF. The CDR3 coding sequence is TGCAGTGCAGAACAGGGGGCGAAGCGGAACACTGAAGCTTTCTTT.

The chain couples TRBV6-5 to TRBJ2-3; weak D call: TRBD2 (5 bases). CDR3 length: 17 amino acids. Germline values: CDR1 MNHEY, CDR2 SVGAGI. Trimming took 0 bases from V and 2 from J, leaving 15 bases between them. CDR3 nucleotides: TGTGCCAGCAGTTACTCCCGGGGTCTAGCCCTCACAGATACGCAGTATTTT. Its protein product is CASSYSRGLALTDTQYF.

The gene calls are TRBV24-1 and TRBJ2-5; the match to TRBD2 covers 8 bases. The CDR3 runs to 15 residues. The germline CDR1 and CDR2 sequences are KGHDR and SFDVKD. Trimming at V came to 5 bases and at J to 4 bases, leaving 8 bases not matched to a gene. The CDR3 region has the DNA TGTGCCACCAGTGGGGGAGCGGGGGAAGGAGAGACCCAGTACTTC. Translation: CATSGGAGEGETQYF.

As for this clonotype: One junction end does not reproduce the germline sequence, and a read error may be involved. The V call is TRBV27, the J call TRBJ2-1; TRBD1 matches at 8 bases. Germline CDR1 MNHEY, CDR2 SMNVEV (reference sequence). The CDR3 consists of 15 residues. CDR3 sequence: CASSRPGQAFYEQCF. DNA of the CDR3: TGTGCCAGCAGTCGACCGGGACAGGCATTCTACGAGCAGTGCTTC.

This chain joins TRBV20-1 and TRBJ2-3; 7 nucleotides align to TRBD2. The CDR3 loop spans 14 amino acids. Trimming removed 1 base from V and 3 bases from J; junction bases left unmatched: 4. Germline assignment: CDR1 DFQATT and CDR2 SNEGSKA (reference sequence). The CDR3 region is CSARGEGGTDTQYF. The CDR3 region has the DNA TGCAGTGCTAGAGGGGAGGGCGGTACAGATACGCAGTATTTT.

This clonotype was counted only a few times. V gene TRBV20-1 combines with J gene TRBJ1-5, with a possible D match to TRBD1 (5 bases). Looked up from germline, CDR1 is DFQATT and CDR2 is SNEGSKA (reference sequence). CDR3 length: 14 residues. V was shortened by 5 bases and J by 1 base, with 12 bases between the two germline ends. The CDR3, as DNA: TGCAGTGCTGGCCTGGGGGTCAGCAATCAGCCCCAGCATTTT. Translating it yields CSAGLGVSNQPQHF.

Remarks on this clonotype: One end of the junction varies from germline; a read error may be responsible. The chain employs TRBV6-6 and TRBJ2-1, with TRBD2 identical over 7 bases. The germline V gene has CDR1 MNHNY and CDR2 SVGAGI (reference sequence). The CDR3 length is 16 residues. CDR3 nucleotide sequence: TGTGCCAGCAGTTACTCGGCGGGAGTCTCCTGGAATGGGCAGTTCTTC. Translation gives CASSYSAGVSWNGQFF.

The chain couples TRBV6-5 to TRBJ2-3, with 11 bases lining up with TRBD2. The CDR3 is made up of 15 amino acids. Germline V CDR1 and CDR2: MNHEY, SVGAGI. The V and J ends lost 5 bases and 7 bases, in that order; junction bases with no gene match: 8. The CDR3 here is CASSDGTSGLNTQYF. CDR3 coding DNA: TGTGCCAGCAGTGACGGGACTAGCGGTCTTAATACGCAGTATTTT.

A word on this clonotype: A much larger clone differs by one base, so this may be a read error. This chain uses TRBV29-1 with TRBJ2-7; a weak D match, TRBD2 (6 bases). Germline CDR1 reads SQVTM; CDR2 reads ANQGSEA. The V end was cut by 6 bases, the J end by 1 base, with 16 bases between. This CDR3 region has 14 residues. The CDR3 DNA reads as TGCAGCGTGAAGGGACGGGGGAATTCCTACGAGCAGTACTTC. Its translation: CSVKGRGNSYEQYF.

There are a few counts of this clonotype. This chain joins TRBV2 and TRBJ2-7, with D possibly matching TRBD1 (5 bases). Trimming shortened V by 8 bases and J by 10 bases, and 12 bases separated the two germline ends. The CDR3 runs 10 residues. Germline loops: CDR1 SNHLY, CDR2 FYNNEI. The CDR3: CASQGPRQYF. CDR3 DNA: TGTGCCAGCCAGGGTCCCCGTCAGTACTTC.

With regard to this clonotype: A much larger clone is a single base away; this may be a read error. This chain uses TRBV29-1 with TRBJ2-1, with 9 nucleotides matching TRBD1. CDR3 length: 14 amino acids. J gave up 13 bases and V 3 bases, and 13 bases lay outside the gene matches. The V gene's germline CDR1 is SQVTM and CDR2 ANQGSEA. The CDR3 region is CSVEDRGTRETQFF. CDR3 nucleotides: TGCAGCGTTGAGGACAGGGGAACAAGAGAGACCCAGTTCTTC.

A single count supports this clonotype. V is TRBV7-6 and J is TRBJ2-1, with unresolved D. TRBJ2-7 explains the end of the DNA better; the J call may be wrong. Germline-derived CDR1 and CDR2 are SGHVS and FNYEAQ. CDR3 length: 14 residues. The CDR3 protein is CASTPDSSYNEQYF. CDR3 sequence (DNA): TGTGCCAGCACCCCGGATAGCTCCTACAATGAGCAGTACTTC.

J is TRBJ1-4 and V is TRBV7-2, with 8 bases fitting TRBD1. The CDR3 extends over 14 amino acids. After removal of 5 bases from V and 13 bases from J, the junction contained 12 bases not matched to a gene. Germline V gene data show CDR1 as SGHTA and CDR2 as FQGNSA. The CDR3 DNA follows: TGTGCCAGCAGCGCGACAGGGGTCGATGGGTTACTGTTTTTT. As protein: CASSATGVDGLLFF.

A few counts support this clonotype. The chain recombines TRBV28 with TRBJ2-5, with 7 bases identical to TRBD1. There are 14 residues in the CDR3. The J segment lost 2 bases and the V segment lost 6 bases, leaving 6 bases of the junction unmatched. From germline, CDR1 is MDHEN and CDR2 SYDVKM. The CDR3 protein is CASSPGDRQETQYF. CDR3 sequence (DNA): TGTGCCAGCAGCCCTGGGGACAGACAAGAGACCCAGTACTTC.

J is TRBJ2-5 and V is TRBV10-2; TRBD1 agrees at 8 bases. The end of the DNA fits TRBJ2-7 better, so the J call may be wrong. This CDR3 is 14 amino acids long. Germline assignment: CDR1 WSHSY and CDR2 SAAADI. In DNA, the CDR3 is TGCGCCAGCAGTAAAGGACAGGGAGGTAGCGAGCAGTACTTC. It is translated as CASSKGQGGSEQYF.

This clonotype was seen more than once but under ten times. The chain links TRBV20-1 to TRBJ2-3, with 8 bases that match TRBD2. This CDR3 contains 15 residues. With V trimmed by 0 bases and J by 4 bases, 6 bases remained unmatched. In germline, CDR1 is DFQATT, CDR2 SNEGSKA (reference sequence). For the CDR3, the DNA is TGCAGTGCTAGAGATCACCGGGGACTAGCAGATACGCAGTATTTT. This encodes CSARDHRGLADTQYF.

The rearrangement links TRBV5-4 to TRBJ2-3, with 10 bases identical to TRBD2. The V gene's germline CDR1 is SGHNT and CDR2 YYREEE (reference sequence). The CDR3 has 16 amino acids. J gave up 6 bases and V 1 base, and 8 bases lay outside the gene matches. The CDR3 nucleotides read TGTGCCAGCAGCTTGTTTCTAGCGGGGGTTCCGGATACGCAGTATTTT. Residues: CASSLFLAGVPDTQYF.

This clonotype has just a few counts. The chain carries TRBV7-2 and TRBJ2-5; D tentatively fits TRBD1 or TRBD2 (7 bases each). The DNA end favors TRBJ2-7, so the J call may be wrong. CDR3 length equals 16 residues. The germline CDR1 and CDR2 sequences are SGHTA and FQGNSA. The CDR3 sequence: CASSRSGGGSHYEQYF. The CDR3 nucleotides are TGTGCCAGCAGCCGCTCAGGGGGAGGGTCTCACTACGAGCAGTACTTC.

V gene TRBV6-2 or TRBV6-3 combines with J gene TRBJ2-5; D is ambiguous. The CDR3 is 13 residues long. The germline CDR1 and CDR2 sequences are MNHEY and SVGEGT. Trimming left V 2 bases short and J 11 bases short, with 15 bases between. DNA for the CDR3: TGTGCCAGCAGTTACATGGAGTCCTACAAGCAGTACTTC. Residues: CASSYMESYKQYF.

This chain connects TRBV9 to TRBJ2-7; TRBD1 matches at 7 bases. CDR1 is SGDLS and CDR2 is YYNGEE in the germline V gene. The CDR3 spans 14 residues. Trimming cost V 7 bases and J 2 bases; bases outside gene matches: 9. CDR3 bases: TGTGCCAGCGGGCCGGGACAGATCCCCTACGAGCAGTACTTC. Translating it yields CASGPGQIPYEQYF.

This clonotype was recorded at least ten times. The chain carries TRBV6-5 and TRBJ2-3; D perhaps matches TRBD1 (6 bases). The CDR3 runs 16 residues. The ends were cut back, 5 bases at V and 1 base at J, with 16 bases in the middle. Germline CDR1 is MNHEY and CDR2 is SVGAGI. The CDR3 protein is CASSTHRASGTDTQYF. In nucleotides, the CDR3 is TGTGCCAGCAGTACTCACAGGGCGTCTGGCACAGATACGCAGTATTTT.

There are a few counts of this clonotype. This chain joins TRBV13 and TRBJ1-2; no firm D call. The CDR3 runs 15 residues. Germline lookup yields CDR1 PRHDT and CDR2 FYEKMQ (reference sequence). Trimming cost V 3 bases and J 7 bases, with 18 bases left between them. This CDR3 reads CASSFSVPVRSGYTF. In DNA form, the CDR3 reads TGTGCCAGCAGCTTCTCCGTCCCGGTGAGGTCTGGCTACACCTTC.

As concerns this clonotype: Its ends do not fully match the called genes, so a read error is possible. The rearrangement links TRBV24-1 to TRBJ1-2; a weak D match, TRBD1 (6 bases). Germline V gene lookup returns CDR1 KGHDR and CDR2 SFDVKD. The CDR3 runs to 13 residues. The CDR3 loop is CAASAGAGYGYTF. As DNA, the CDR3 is TGTGCCGCCAGTGCGGGGGCCGGCTATGGCTACACCTTC.